What follows are 31 T cell receptor beta chains derived from one specimen sequenced in a study of PD-1 blockade in classical Hodgkin lymphoma. Each patient relapsed following autologous stem cell transplantation, and prior brentuximab vedotin exposure differed. Generated by immunoSEQ multiplex PCR, the TCRdb table keeps only in-frame clones and is missing some. The sample lists tens of thousands of clones; over 60% were seen once. The sequences come from peripheral blood mononuclear cells (PBMCs), collected before the second cycle of nivolumab. These receptors were taken from a human donor with classical Hodgkin lymphoma.

This clone has a single count. The chain links TRBV29-1 to TRBJ1-3; D is unresolved. Germline assignment: CDR1 SQVTM and CDR2 ANQGSEA. This CDR3 is 10 amino acids long. Trimming stripped 6 bases from V and 4 bases from J, with 4 bases between. This chain's CDR3 is CSVLGNTIYF. CDR3 bases: TGCAGCGTCCTCGGAAACACCATATATTTT.

This clone appeared a single time. In nucleotides, the CDR3 is TGTGCCAGCAGCTTGGGACGGGAGAACACTGAAGCTTTCTTT. Residues: CASSLGRENTEAFF. J is TRBJ1-1 and V is TRBV7-2; TRBD1 is a possible D gene (5 bases). The V and J ends lost 3 bases and 1 base respectively, with 9 bases between them. The CDR3 length is 14 residues. Germline CDR1 is SGHTA and CDR2 is FQGNSA.

The chain combines TRBV7-2 with TRBJ2-2; TRBD2 might be the D (7 bases). V was shortened by 6 bases and J by 0 bases, with 17 bases between the two germline ends. The CDR3 consists of 17 residues. Germline assignment: CDR1 SGHTA and CDR2 FQGNSA. CDR3 DNA sequence: TGTGCCAGCAGACGGGGAGGGGGTAGCGCGAACACCGGGGAGCTGTTTTTT. Its protein is CASRRGGGSANTGELFF.

The chain carries TRBV7-2 and TRBJ1-6; D remains unclear. V lost 5 bases, J lost 7 bases, and 9 bases lay in between. The CDR3 is 13 residues long. Germline values: CDR1 SGHTA, CDR2 FQGNSA. The CDR3 DNA follows: TGTGCCAGCAGCGCCCCCGGAAATTCACCCCTCCACTTT. It yields the protein CASSAPGNSPLHF.

The chain is built from TRBV15 and TRBJ1-1; TRBD1 is a possible D gene (6 bases). The germline V gene encodes CDR1 LNHNV and CDR2 YYDKDF (reference sequence). The CDR3 extends over 18 amino acids. V shed 5 bases and J shed 3 bases, with 25 bases lying between them. This chain's CDR3 is CATSGPRRGAVWYTEAFF. As DNA, the CDR3 is TGTGCCACCAGCGGACCCAGGCGGGGGGCGGTTTGGTACACTGAAGCTTTCTTT.

A single count supports this clone. This rearrangement joins TRBV6-1 to TRBJ1-1; 10 nucleotides align to TRBD1. V gave up 3 bases and J gave up 4 bases; unmatched junction bases: 2. The CDR3 has 14 amino acids. From germline, CDR1 is MNHNS and CDR2 SASEGT. The CDR3 coding sequence is TGTGCCAGCAGTGACGGGACAGGGGCCACTGAAGCTTTCTTT. Amino acids: CASSDGTGATEAFF.

The chain employs TRBV5-1 and TRBJ1-2; TRBD1 matches 7 bases. J gave up 8 bases and V 0 bases, and 4 bases lay outside the gene matches. Germline CDR1 reads SGHRS; CDR2 reads YFSETQ. The CDR3 extends over 13 amino acids. The CDR3 spells CASSLDGGGGYTF. CDR3 DNA sequence: TGCGCCAGCAGCTTGGATGGAGGGGGCGGCTACACCTTC.

The chain has TRBV4-1 and TRBJ2-3; the match to TRBD2 covers 13 bases. Germline V gives CDR1 MGHRA, CDR2 YSYEKL. The CDR3 runs 17 residues. V was clipped by 9 bases and J by 2 bases; unmatched bases: 11. DNA for the CDR3: TGCGCCAGGACCGGGACTAGCGGGGCCTGCCCCACAGATACGCAGTATTTT. Amino acids: CARTGTSGACPTDTQYF.

This clone was observed a few times. V gene TRBV11-2 combines with J gene TRBJ2-7; D may be TRBD1 (5 bases). The length of the CDR3 is 13 residues. CDR1 and CDR2 (germline): SGHAT, FQNNGV. The V end was cut by 0 bases, the J end by 12 bases, with 15 bases between. The CDR3 bases are TGTGCCAGCAGCTTAGATAAGGGGCCACGGACGTACTTC. Protein product: CASSLDKGPRTYF.

This chain links TRBV6-5 with TRBJ2-7; D is possibly TRBD2 (5 bases). The germline V gene has CDR1 MNHEY and CDR2 SVGAGI. The CDR3 is made up of 14 amino acids. Trimming took off 6 bases at V and 1 base at J, with 13 bases between the two ends. CDR3 nucleotide sequence: TGTGCCAGCAGGCCAAGCGGTATTTCCTACGAGCAGTACTTC. Its protein is CASRPSGISYEQYF.

The chain employs TRBV5-1 and TRBJ2-3; D is uncertain. CDR1 SGHRS and CDR2 YFSETQ come from the germline V gene. Trimming cost V 4 bases and J 2 bases, with 8 bases left between them. The CDR3 is 13 amino acids. The CDR3 DNA reads as TGCGCCAGCAGCCGTGATACCACAGATACGCAGTATTTT. Translated: CASSRDTTDTQYF.

The chain combines TRBV10-3 with TRBJ2-3; 13 nucleotides line up with TRBD2. Per the germline V gene, CDR1 is ENHRY and CDR2 is SYGVKD. This CDR3 region has 15 residues. J lost 2 bases, V lost 5 bases, and 1 base had no gene match. The CDR3 sequence: CAISTSGRATDTQYF. Here the CDR3 DNA reads TGTGCCATCAGTACTAGCGGGAGGGCCACAGATACGCAGTATTTT.

The chain employs TRBV5-4 and TRBJ2-3; D not certain. Trimming left V 0 bases short and J 6 bases short, with 8 bases between. This CDR3 region has 13 residues. Germline assignment: CDR1 SGHNT and CDR2 YYREEE (reference sequence). The CDR3 spells CASSLDRVDTQYF. The CDR3 DNA sequence: TGTGCCAGCAGCTTGGATCGGGTGGATACGCAGTATTTT.

The chain recombines TRBV30 with TRBJ1-1; 7 bases line up with TRBD1. With 8 bases clipped from V and 1 base from J, the junction kept 4 bases outside the gene matches. The CDR3 length is 12 residues. CDR1 GTSNPN and CDR2 SVGIG come from the germline V gene (reference sequence). CDR3 DNA sequence: TGTGCCGGAAACAGGGGGAACACTGAAGCTTTCTTT. It yields the protein CAGNRGNTEAFF.

The chain employs TRBV4-2 and TRBJ2-3, with 8 bases lining up with TRBD2. Germline V CDR1 and CDR2: LGHNA, YNFKEQ. V trimming: 0 bases; J trimming: 6 bases; junction bases outside the gene matches: 5. The CDR3 is 15 amino acids. CDR3 sequence (DNA): TGTGCCAGCAGCCAAGACGGGGGGGGGCCGGATACGCAGTATTTT. Its translation: CASSQDGGGPDTQYF.

This clone occurred a few times. The V and J genes are TRBV4-3 and TRBJ2-5, with 11 bases identical to TRBD1. Germline V gene lookup returns CDR1 LGHNA and CDR2 YSLEER. CDR3 length: 16 amino acids. Trimming cost V 3 bases and J 4 bases; bases outside gene matches: 7. CDR3 sequence (DNA): TGCGCCAGCAGCCACTCTGCGGGACAGGGGGTAGAGACCCAGTACTTC. The encoded protein is CASSHSAGQGVETQYF.

The CDR3 coding sequence is TGTGCCAGCAGCGGGGGCACCTACGAGCAGTACTTC. Amino acids: CASSGGTYEQYF. The J gene is TRBJ2-7, the V gene TRBV5-4; D perhaps matches TRBD1 (6 bases). CDR1 and CDR2 from the germline V gene are SGHNT and YYREEE (reference sequence). Trimming pared 4 bases from V and 2 bases from J, leaving 7 bases between. CDR3 size: 12 residues.

The chain has TRBV11-2 and TRBJ1-3, with D perhaps TRBD1 (5 bases). Germline CDR1 reads SGHAT; CDR2 reads FQNNGV. The CDR3 spans 14 residues. V was clipped by 1 base and J by 5 bases, with 9 bases between them. CDR3 sequence reads: CASSLVQDRNTIYF. In DNA form, the CDR3 reads TGTGCCAGCAGCTTAGTACAGGATCGAAACACCATATATTTT.

At least ten counts were recorded for this clone. This rearrangement joins TRBV19 to TRBJ2-5; 8 nucleotides agree with TRBD1. CDR1 LNHDA and CDR2 SQIVND come from the germline V gene (reference sequence). The CDR3 has 17 residues. Trimming took 2 bases from V and 4 from J; bases not matched to a gene: 12. The CDR3 loop is CASSIRTGRRRGETQYF. The CDR3 DNA is TGTGCCAGTAGTATACGGACAGGGCGTCGTCGGGGAGAGACCCAGTACTTC.

V gene TRBV7-8 combines with J gene TRBJ2-3; the D gene could be TRBD1 or TRBD2 (5 bases each). The germline gives CDR1 SGHVS, CDR2 FQNEAQ. This CDR3 has 17 residues. Between the trimmed V and J ends, which lost 2 bases and 0 bases, there was a span of 15 bases. The CDR3 coding sequence is TGTGCCAGCAGCTTACCCGGGGCCTCTCCTAGCACAGATACGCAGTATTTT. Its protein product is CASSLPGASPSTDTQYF. The complete variable domain, with remaining parts taken from reference TRBV7-8 and TRBJ2-3, reads GAGVSQSPRYKVAKRGQDVALRCDPISGHVSLFWYQQALGQGPEFLTYFQNEAQLDKSGLPSDRFFAERPEGSVSTLKIQRTQQEDSAVYLCASSLPGASPSTDTQYFGPGTRLTVL.

This clone was recorded many times. The identical CDR3 is also encoded by other nucleotide sequences in the sample. The CDR3 spells CASPTGDTGELFF. In DNA form, the CDR3 reads TGTGCCAGCCCAACAGGGGACACCGGGGAGCTGTTTTTT. This chain links TRBV18 with TRBJ2-2, with TRBD1 matching over 7 bases. Trimming removed 8 bases from V and 3 bases from J; junction bases left unmatched: 3. CDR1 and CDR2 from the germline V gene are KGHSH and LQKENI. The CDR3 sequence is 13 residues long.

The chain combines TRBV6-5 with TRBJ2-7, with a weak D call TRBD1 (6 bases). V was trimmed by 0 bases and J by 8 bases, leaving 20 bases between them. The CDR3 sequence is 16 residues long. The germline V gene has CDR1 MNHEY and CDR2 SVGAGI. The CDR3: CASSYSPGHQPTQQYF. CDR3 in DNA: TGTGCCAGCAGTTACTCCCCGGGACATCAACCTACGCAGCAGTACTTC.

The chain combines TRBV5-1 with TRBJ1-3, with D unclear. Germline CDR1 reads SGHRS; CDR2 reads YFSETQ. The CDR3 has 13 residues. The V and J ends lost 5 bases and 1 base respectively, with 7 bases between them. The chain's CDR3 is CASSLNSGNTIYF. DNA of the CDR3: TGCGCCAGCAGTTTAAATTCTGGAAACACCATATATTTT.

The CDR3 nucleotides are TGCGCCAGCAGCCAAGGGGTGCAGGTTAGCACTGAAGCTTTCTTT. Protein product: CASSQGVQVSTEAFF. V gene TRBV4-1 combines with J gene TRBJ1-1; D remains unclear. CDR3 length: 15 residues. CDR1 and CDR2 from the germline V gene are MGHRA and YSYEKL. V lost 1 base and J lost 4, with 13 bases in between.

This rearrangement joins TRBV19 to TRBJ2-3; D remains ambiguous. CDR1 LNHDA and CDR2 SQIVND come from the germline V gene (reference sequence). Between the trimmed V and J ends, which lost 4 bases and 1 base, there was a span of 12 bases. The CDR3 contains 15 residues. CDR3: CASSKATGRTDTQYF. The CDR3 DNA reads TGTGCCAGTAGTAAGGCAACGGGCCGCACAGATACGCAGTATTTT.

V gene TRBV19 combines with J gene TRBJ2-5, with TRBD1 identical over 7 bases. The CDR3 runs 14 residues. The germline gives CDR1 LNHDA, CDR2 SQIVND (reference sequence). The J segment lost 5 bases and the V segment lost 4 bases, leaving 7 bases of the junction unmatched. DNA of the CDR3: TGTGCCAGTAGTACGACAGGGACGCGGGAGACCCAGTACTTC. Protein: CASSTTGTRETQYF.

The J gene is TRBJ1-2, the V gene TRBV6-5; D remains unclear. The V and J ends lost 6 bases and 2 bases respectively, with 10 bases between them. Germline-derived CDR1 and CDR2 are MNHEY and SVGAGI. The CDR3 covers 13 residues. CDR3 nucleotide sequence: TGTGCCAGCAGACGAAGTAGGAACTATGGCTACACCTTC. Protein sequence: CASRRSRNYGYTF.

This clone has just one count. This sequence joins TRBV2 and TRBJ2-1; TRBD2 aligns across 7 bases. J gave up 8 bases and V 3 bases, and 7 bases lay outside the gene matches. Looked up from germline, CDR1 is SNHLY and CDR2 is FYNNEI. The CDR3 length is 14 residues. This CDR3 reads CASSDRGDDHEQFF. The CDR3, as DNA: TGTGCCAGCAGTGACCGGGGGGACGACCATGAGCAGTTCTTC.

The chain joins TRBV2 to TRBJ2-5; possible D gene TRBD1, 6 bases. CDR1 and CDR2 from the germline V gene are SNHLY and FYNNEI. The CDR3 totals 13 residues. The V gene lost 5 bases and the J gene lost 2 bases, with 9 bases spanning the gap. CDR3 loop: CASSYQGQETQYF. CDR3 DNA sequence: TGTGCCAGCAGTTACCAGGGGCAAGAGACCCAGTACTTC.

This sequence joins TRBV30 and TRBJ1-1; no firm D call. Germline CDR1 is GTSNPN and CDR2 is SVGIG (reference sequence). The germline V and J ends were trimmed by 8 bases and 1 base, with 14 bases remaining between them. The CDR3 spans 13 residues. CDR3: CAVTAVANTEAFF. CDR3 DNA: TGTGCCGTCACAGCGGTGGCGAACACTGAAGCTTTCTTT.

This clone was counted many times. The chain links TRBV4-2 to TRBJ1-2; D might be TRBD1 (6 bases). The CDR3 has 15 residues. The ends were cut back, 3 bases at V and 4 bases at J, with 15 bases in the middle. The germline V gene has CDR1 LGHNA and CDR2 YNFKEQ. Written as DNA, the CDR3 is TGTGCCAGCAGCCAGGGGATACAGGGCGCCTATGGCTACACCTTC. Its protein is CASSQGIQGAYGYTF.